A selection of T cell receptor beta chains follows, all from one sample in a study of T cells in Graves' hyperthyroidism and ophthalmopathy. TCRdb itself ran the multiplex PCR reads through MiXCR, one entry per CDR3 protein. The sample yields about 400,000 distinct CDR3 sequences, over 12% seen once. The sample was blood. The receptors were sampled from a woman in her sixties with Graves' ophthalmopathy. Each CDR3 is given with its conserved first and last residue. A D gene is named only where the DNA matches it firmly. Rows may omit the clone size; those that give it use once, few, many or a size class.

TRBJ2-1 many TRBD2 TRBV12-3/TRBV12-4 CASSFGAGDQAEQFF TGTGCCAGCAGTTTTGGGGCGGGAGATCAAGCTGAGCAGTTCTTC
TRBJ1-1 - - TRBV15 CATGEGVNTEASF TGTGCCACCGGCGAGGGGGTGAACACTGAAGCTTCCTTT
TRBJ2-5 - - TRBV20-1 CSAGVRNPPEIQYF TGCAGTGCTGGAGTCCGGAACCCCCCCGAGATCCAGTACTTC
TRBJ2-2 - - TRBV24-1 CATSAWGTNTGELFF TGTGCCACCAGTGCCTGGGGAACGAACACCGGGGAGCTGTTTTTT
TRBJ1-1 many - TRBV7-3 CASSLRGYTEAFF TGTGCCAGCAGCTTACGGGGATACACTGAAGCTTTCTTT
TRBJ1-1 many TRBD1 TRBV28 CASSIRQGMNTEAFF TGTGCCAGCAGTATCCGACAGGGTATGAACACTGAAGCTTTCTTT
TRBJ1-5 many - TRBV6-1 CASSEGTYSNQPQHF TGTGCCAGCAGTGAAGGAACGTATAGCAATCAGCCCCAGCATTTT
TRBJ1-2 - - TRBV27 CASSLSTAINFYGYTF TGTGCCAGCAGTTTATCGACCGCGATCAATTTCTATGGCTACACCTTC
TRBJ1-1 many - TRBV3-1 CASSPGWGTTEAFF TGTGCCAGCAGCCCCGGATGGGGGACCACTGAAGCTTTCTTT
TRBJ1-4 - - TRBV4-1 CASSQPREAEREKLFF TGCGCCAGCAGCCAACCCCGAGAGGCAGAGCGTGAAAAACTGTTTTTT
TRBJ2-2 - TRBD2 TRBV12-3/TRBV12-4 CASSLETSGTGELFF TGTGCCAGCAGTTTAGAGACTAGCGGTACCGGGGAGCTGTTTTTT
TRBJ1-1 many - TRBV7-3 CASSERVWTEAFF TGTGCCAGCAGCGAGAGGGTGTGGACTGAAGCTTTCTTT
TRBJ2-3 many TRBD2 TRBV7-3 CASSPLAGGLDTQYF TGTGCCAGCAGCCCGCTAGCGGGAGGATTGGATACGCAGTATTTT
TRBJ2-1 many - TRBV29-1 CSARGGYNEQFF TGCAGCGCCCGTGGAGGCTACAATGAGCAGTTCTTC
TRBJ2-4 few - TRBV11-2 CASSLDSAGIQYF TGTGCCAGCAGCTTAGATTCCGCCGGCATTCAGTACTTC
TRBJ1-1 few - TRBV6-1 CASRNREGGTEAFF TGTGCCAGCAGGAACAGGGAGGGGGGCACTGAAGCTTTCTTT
TRBJ1-5 many - TRBV27 CASRPNQGWGNQPQHF TGTGCCAGCAGGCCCAATCAGGGTTGGGGAAATCAGCCCCAGCATTTT
TRBJ1-2 many - TRBV28 CASSRGGNGYTF TGTGCCAGCAGTCGAGGGGGGAACGGCTACACCTTC
TRBJ1-1 - TRBD1 TRBV4-1 CASHGQGNTEAFF TGCGCCAGCCATGGACAGGGGAACACTGAAGCTTTCTTT
TRBJ2-7 many - TRBV7-9 CASNALVTTNLYEQYF TGTGCCAGCAACGCCTTGGTGACCACGAACCTTTACGAGCAGTACTTC
TRBJ2-2 - TRBD2 TRBV7-9 CASSPTSGENTGELFF TGTGCCAGCAGCCCGACTAGCGGAGAGAACACCGGGGAGCTGTTTTTT
TRBJ2-3 - - TRBV24-1 CATSEPKSTDTQYF TGTGCCACCAGTGAACCCAAAAGCACAGATACGCAGTATTTT
TRBJ2-2 many - TRBV28 CASRRVLAGELFF TGTGCCAGCAGACGAGTACTAGCCGGGGAGCTGTTTTTT
TRBJ2-7 many - TRBV6-1 CASSRLDGGYYEQYF TGTGCCAGCAGTCGCTTGGACGGCGGCTACTACGAGCAGTACTTC
TRBJ1-4 - - TRBV28 CASSFLGQATNEKLFF TGTGCCAGCAGTTTCCTCGGGCAAGCAACTAATGAAAAACTGTTTTTT
TRBJ2-7 many TRBD1 TRBV9 CASSVRDRDYEQYF TGTGCCAGCAGCGTGCGGGACAGGGACTACGAGCAGTACTTC
TRBJ1-3 - - TRBV12-3/TRBV12-4 CASSFTGAAGDTIYF TGTGCCAGCAGTTTCACGGGGGCGGCTGGAGACACCATATATTTT
TRBJ1-6 few - TRBV27 CASSSRETYRSSYNSPLHF TGTGCCAGCAGTTCTAGGGAGACATACCGCTCGTCCTATAATTCACCCCTCCACTTT
TRBJ2-7 many TRBD1 TRBV12-3/TRBV12-4 CASSLGRDRAYEQYF TGTGCCAGCAGTTTAGGTCGGGACAGGGCCTACGAGCAGTACTTC
TRBJ1-1 many - TRBV2 CASSETEMNTEAFF TGTGCCAGCAGTGAGACAGAAATGAACACTGAAGCTTTCTTT
TRBJ2-5 - - TRBV7-9 CASSLNRADHQYF TGTGCCAGCAGCTTAAACAGGGCGGACCATCAGTACTTC
TRBJ2-3 - TRBD2 TRBV5-1 CASSLAGLAGGDTQYF TGCGCCAGCAGCTTGGCCGGGCTAGCGGGGGGAGATACGCAGTATTTT
TRBJ2-7 few - TRBV2 CASSQVEQYF TGTGCCAGCAGCCAGGTCGAGCAGTACTTC
TRBJ2-1 many - TRBV7-8 CASSARDKLINEQFF TGTGCCAGCAGCGCCCGGGACAAGCTCATCAATGAGCAGTTCTTC
TRBJ2-4 - TRBD1 TRBV19 CASTRTGGSIQYF TGTGCCAGTACCAGGACAGGGGGCTCCATTCAGTACTTC
TRBJ2-7 - - TRBV5-1 CASTLGLTGPYEQYF TGCGCCAGCACACTCGGACTAACGGGGCCCTACGAGCAGTACTTC
TRBJ1-5 many - TRBV12-5 CASGRDTALLQPQHF TGTGCTAGTGGCCGAGACACCGCCCTTCTTCAGCCCCAGCATTTT
TRBJ1-6 - - TRBV28 CAQIRQSLPSPLHF TGTGCCCAAATACGACAGTCCCTCCCGTCACCCCTCCACTTT
TRBJ1-1 - - TRBV7-8 CASIGFADSEAFF TGTGCCAGCATCGGGTTCGCAGACTCTGAAGCTTTCTTT
TRBJ2-7 - - TRBV7-9 CASSLSRTGGGYEQYF TGTGCCAGCAGCTTAAGTCGGACAGGCGGGGGCTACGAGCAGTACTTC
TRBJ2-4 many - TRBV11-2 CASSTVMRVAKNIQYF TGTGCCAGCAGCACCGTTATGAGGGTAGCCAAAAACATTCAGTACTTC
TRBJ2-2 many - TRBV2 CASRLFGDTGELFF TGTGCCAGCAGATTATTCGGCGATACCGGGGAGCTGTTTTTT